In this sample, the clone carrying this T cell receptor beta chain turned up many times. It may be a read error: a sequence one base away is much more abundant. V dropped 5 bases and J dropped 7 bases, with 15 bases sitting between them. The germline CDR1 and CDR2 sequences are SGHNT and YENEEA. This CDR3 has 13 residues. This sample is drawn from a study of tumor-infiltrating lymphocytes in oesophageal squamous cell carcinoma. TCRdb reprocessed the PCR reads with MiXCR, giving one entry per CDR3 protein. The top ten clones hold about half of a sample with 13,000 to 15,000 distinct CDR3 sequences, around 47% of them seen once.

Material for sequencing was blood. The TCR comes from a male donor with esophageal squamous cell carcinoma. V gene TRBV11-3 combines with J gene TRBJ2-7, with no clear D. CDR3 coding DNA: TGTGCCAGCAGCCCTATCAATTACAATGAGCAGTACTTC. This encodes CASSPINYNEQYF. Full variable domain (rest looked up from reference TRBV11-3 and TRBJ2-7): EAGVVQSPRYKIIEKKQPVAFWCNPISGHNTLYWYLQNLGQGPELLIRYENEEAVDDSQLPKDRFSAERLKGVDSTLKIQPAELGDSAVYLCASSPINYNEQYFGPGTRLTVT.